This T cell receptor (beta chain) originates from a study of CD8+CD57+ T cells in acquired aplastic anemia. The template for TCR beta VDJ and CDR3 sequence profiling was genomic DNA. TCRdb ran MiXCR on the reads and lists one entry per CDR3 protein. The top ten clones hold about 2.5% of a sample with some 130,000 distinct CDR3 sequences, about 48% of them seen once. CDR3 length equals 20 residues. Trimming cost V 5 bases and J 1 base; bases outside gene matches: 22. From germline, CDR1 is SGHAT and CDR2 FQNNGV. The sample taken for sequencing was sorted CD4+, CD8+, or CD8+CD57+ T cells (not recorded which) from PBMCs. The receptor comes from a human donor in good health, serving as a control. The chain joins TRBV11-2 to TRBJ1-1, with 7 bases that match TRBD1. CDR3 protein: CASSVWDSRLTWDTNTEAFF. The CDR3 coding sequence is TGTGCCAGCAGCGTATGGGACAGCCGCCTAACTTGGGACACGAACACTGAAGCTTTCTTT.